The 31 T cell receptor beta chains in this list originate from one sample, sequenced in a study of blood T cell repertoires in COVID-19. Only in-frame clones appear in the TCRdb table, and some are missing; sequencing was by immunoSEQ multiplex PCR. The sample contains around 360,000 clones, approximately 84% of which appear only once. Sequenced input: PBMCs or T cells enriched from blood (not recorded which). The receptors were gathered from a woman aged 25 to 39 who had recovered from COVID-19.

This clone has only one observation. V gene TRBV28 combines with J gene TRBJ1-2; the match to TRBD1 covers 7 bases. CDR1 and CDR2 from the germline V gene are MDHEN and SYDVKM. The CDR3 totals 13 residues. V lost 5 bases and J lost 4; bases outside the gene matches: 4. Here the CDR3 reads CASSPGQSYGYTF. CDR3 sequence (DNA): TGTGCCAGCAGTCCGGGACAGAGCTATGGCTACACCTTC.

The chain combines TRBV4-1 with TRBJ1-1; TRBD1 matches 8 bases. After removal of 0 bases from V and 4 bases from J, the junction contained 7 bases not matched to a gene. This CDR3 has 16 residues. The germline CDR1 and CDR2 sequences are MGHRA and YSYEKL. This CDR3 is CASSQDSSGGITEAFF. DNA for the CDR3: TGCGCCAGCAGCCAAGATTCTTCAGGGGGCATCACTGAAGCTTTCTTT.

V usage is TRBV9 and J usage is TRBJ1-1; D may be TRBD1 (5 bases). V lost 0 bases, J lost 4 bases, and 13 bases lay in between. Germline-derived CDR1 and CDR2 are SGDLS and YYNGEE. This CDR3 has 15 residues. CDR3 nucleotides: TGTGCCAGCAGCGTAGTGGAAGGAGGGGCCACTGAAGCTTTCTTT. It is translated as CASSVVEGGATEAFF.

This clone was seen just once. CDR3: CASSASDGVLGYTF. In nucleotides, the CDR3 is TGTGCCAGCAGCGCGTCCGACGGGGTCCTTGGCTACACCTTC. This chain connects TRBV7-9 to TRBJ1-2, with D hard to call. The CDR3 is made up of 14 amino acids. Trimming removed 5 bases from V and 7 bases from J, with 17 bases in between. From germline, CDR1 is SEHNR and CDR2 FQNEAQ (reference sequence).

Of note for this clone: The sample contains more than one DNA sequence encoding this CDR3. This chain connects TRBV29-1 to TRBJ2-2; no reliable D call. Trimming cost V 4 bases and J 0 bases, with 6 bases left between them. CDR1 SQVTM and CDR2 ANQGSEA come from the germline V gene. The CDR3 totals 13 residues. The CDR3 here is CSVGHTNTGELFF. The CDR3 DNA follows: TGCAGCGTTGGACACACGAACACCGGGGAGCTGTTTTTT.

Remarks on this clone: The sample holds other DNA sequences that translate to the same CDR3. This chain joins TRBV12-3 or TRBV12-4 and TRBJ1-5; D is uncertain. The ends were cut back, 1 base at V and 5 bases at J, with 6 bases in the middle. This CDR3 has 13 amino acids. This CDR3 is CASSLESDQPQHF. In nucleotides, the CDR3 is TGTGCCAGCAGTTTAGAGTCGGATCAGCCCCAGCATTTT.

This chain links TRBV9 with TRBJ1-2, with D possibly TRBD1 on 6 matching bases. The CDR3 loop spans 13 amino acids. Germline loops: CDR1 SGDLS, CDR2 YYNGEE. The ends were cut back, 5 bases at V and 6 bases at J, with 14 bases in the middle. Here the CDR3 reads CASRLQGINGYTF. CDR3 nucleotide sequence: TGTGCCAGCAGGTTACAGGGAATAAATGGCTACACCTTC.

V is TRBV28 and J is TRBJ2-1, with D possibly TRBD2 on 5 matching bases. V lost 8 bases, J lost 7 bases, and 18 bases lay in between. CDR1 and CDR2 (germline): MDHEN, SYDVKM. The CDR3 is made up of 14 amino acids. This CDR3 reads CASWPRTPANEQFF. As DNA, the CDR3 is TGTGCCAGCTGGCCCCGGACTCCGGCAAATGAGCAGTTCTTC. Complete variable domain (other parts from reference TRBV28 and TRBJ2-1): DVKVTQSSRYLVKRTGEKVFLECVQDMDHENMFWYRQDPGLGLRLIYFSYDVKMKEKGDIPEGYSVSREKKERFSLILESASTNQTSMYLCASWPRTPANEQFFGPGTRLTVL.

The gene calls are TRBV9 and TRBJ2-7, with D possibly TRBD1 on 5 matching bases. The germline V gene encodes CDR1 SGDLS and CDR2 YYNGEE. The V gene lost 4 bases and the J gene lost 5 bases, with 10 bases spanning the gap. This CDR3 contains 12 residues. This chain's CDR3 is CASSSSGNEQYF. The DNA for the CDR3 is TGTGCCAGCAGCTCCTCAGGGAACGAGCAGTACTTC.

V gene TRBV7-9 combines with J gene TRBJ2-6; possible D gene TRBD1, 6 bases. V was pared by 5 bases and J by 0 bases, with 17 bases between. The CDR3 consists of 18 residues. Germline V gene lookup returns CDR1 SEHNR and CDR2 FQNEAQ (reference sequence). In DNA form, the CDR3 reads TGTGCCAGCAGCCCGCCCAGGGGCCCCAGCTCTGGGGCCAACGTCCTGACTTTC. Translating it yields CASSPPRGPSSGANVLTF.

The rearrangement joins TRBV7-2 to TRBJ2-1; D remains ambiguous. The V and J ends lost 0 bases and 9 bases respectively, with 12 bases between them. The germline V gene encodes CDR1 SGHTA and CDR2 FQGNSA. This CDR3 has 14 residues. DNA for the CDR3: TGTGCCAGCAGCTTAGCGGTGGAACAGATTGAGCAGTTCTTC. The encoded protein is CASSLAVEQIEQFF.

The genes are TRBV19 and TRBJ1-1; D is possibly TRBD1 (6 bases). The length of the CDR3 is 12 residues. Trimming removed 10 bases at V and 5 bases at J, with 14 bases between. The germline gives CDR1 LNHDA, CDR2 SQIVND (reference sequence). The CDR3 protein is CATSDSMTEAFF. The CDR3 DNA is TGTGCCACTTCGGACAGTATGACTGAAGCTTTCTTT.

The J gene is TRBJ1-3, the V gene TRBV18; D may be TRBD1 (5 bases). The CDR3 loop spans 15 amino acids. V shed 0 bases and J shed 0 bases, with 6 bases lying between them. Germline V CDR1 and CDR2: KGHSH, LQKENI. As DNA, the CDR3 is TGTGCCAGCTCACCACCCAGGGCCTCTGGAAACACCATATATTTT. It specifies CASSPPRASGNTIYF.

This chain joins TRBV5-5 and TRBJ2-4, with 7 bases identical to TRBD1. V lost 2 bases and J lost 5; bases outside the gene matches: 1. In germline, CDR1 is SGHKS, CDR2 YYEKEE (reference sequence). This CDR3 comprises 13 residues. CDR3 sequence reads: CASSLGQENIQYF. DNA of the CDR3: TGTGCCAGCAGCTTAGGACAGGAAAACATTCAGTACTTC.

The chain couples TRBV30 to TRBJ2-2; the D gene is possibly TRBD2 (6 bases). This CDR3 has 14 residues. V lost 5 bases and J 1 base, leaving 11 bases between the germline ends. Germline loops: CDR1 GTSNPN, CDR2 SVGIG (reference sequence). The CDR3 coding sequence is TGTGCCTGGCGGGACTCTTGGAACACCGGGGAGCTGTTTTTT. This encodes CAWRDSWNTGELFF.

This rearrangement joins TRBV5-1 to TRBJ1-2; 12 bases agree with TRBD1. Germline V lookup: CDR1 SGHRS, CDR2 YFSETQ. The CDR3 totals 14 residues. With V trimmed by 5 bases and J by 6 bases, 5 bases remained unmatched. The CDR3, as DNA: TGCGCCAGCAGGAAGGGGACAGGGGGCGATGGCTACACCTTC. This codes for CASRKGTGGDGYTF.

The CDR3 loop is CASSKGTVSNQPQHF. The CDR3 DNA is TGTGCCAGCAGCAAAGGGACAGTTAGCAATCAGCCCCAGCATTTT. The chain joins TRBV7-4 to TRBJ1-5, with TRBD1 matching over 7 bases. CDR1 and CDR2 from the germline V gene are SGHVT and SQSDAQ. The CDR3 length is 15 residues. V lost 5 bases, J lost 0 bases, and 4 bases stayed unmatched.

The chain employs TRBV30 and TRBJ1-2; possible D gene TRBD1, 5 bases. The V end was cut by 5 bases, the J end by 4 bases, with 17 bases between. Germline CDR1 GTSNPN, CDR2 SVGIG (reference sequence). The CDR3 is 14 amino acids. Written as DNA, the CDR3 is TGTGCCTGGTTAGGCGCAGGGAAGGTCTATGGCTACACCTTC. It codes for CAWLGAGKVYGYTF.

This sequence joins TRBV30 and TRBJ2-7, with 8 positions matching TRBD1. V was pared by 2 bases and J by 4 bases, with 10 bases of the junction left unmatched. The CDR3 length is 15 residues. Germline CDR1 and CDR2: GTSNPN and SVGIG (reference sequence). CDR3 in amino acids: CAWSLLDREWYEQYF. The CDR3, as DNA: TGTGCCTGGAGTCTTTTGGACAGGGAGTGGTACGAGCAGTACTTC. The full variable domain, its missing parts supplied by reference TRBV30 and TRBJ2-7, is SQTIHQWPATLVQPVGSPLSLECTVEGTSNPNLYWYRQAAGRGLQLLFYSVGIGQISSEVPQNLSASRPQDRQFILSSKKLLLSDSGFYLCAWSLLDREWYEQYFGPGTRLTVT.

V usage is TRBV5-1 and J usage is TRBJ2-3, with 7 nucleotides matching TRBD1. J lost 6 bases, V lost 4 bases, and 11 bases had no gene match. CDR3 size: 15 residues. Germline CDR1 SGHRS, CDR2 YFSETQ. CDR3 residues: CASSRLQGTRDTQYF. The CDR3 DNA reads TGCGCCAGCAGCCGATTACAGGGGACCAGGGATACGCAGTATTTT.

The V and J genes are TRBV4-1 and TRBJ2-1, with D unresolved. The CDR3 runs 15 residues. Germline assignment: CDR1 MGHRA and CDR2 YSYEKL. Trimming left V 0 bases short and J 0 bases short, with 6 bases between. DNA of the CDR3: TGCGCCAGCAGCCAAGAGTGGAGCTCCTACAATGAGCAGTTCTTC. Amino acids: CASSQEWSSYNEQFF.

J is TRBJ1-6 and V is TRBV18, with 8 bases matching TRBD1. Germline V CDR1 and CDR2: KGHSH, LQKENI. CDR3 length: 15 residues. J gave up 6 bases and V 6 bases, and 7 bases lay outside the gene matches. The CDR3 DNA is TGTGCCAGCTCGCGAGACGGACAGGGTAATTCACCCCTCCACTTT. This gives the protein CASSRDGQGNSPLHF.

The chain uses TRBV10-1 and TRBJ2-5; no reliable D call. The V end lost 5 bases, the J end lost 5 bases, and 18 bases lay between the germline ends. From germline, CDR1 is WNHNN and CDR2 SYGVQD (reference sequence). CDR3 length equals 15 residues. CDR3 sequence (DNA): TGCGCCAGCAGTAGAAGGCGTCGCGGTCGGGAGACCCAGTACTTC. Protein sequence: CASSRRRRGRETQYF.

The rearrangement links TRBV19 to TRBJ1-5, with TRBD1 identical over 9 bases. V trimming: 7 bases; J trimming: 5 bases; junction bases outside the gene matches: 9. This CDR3 comprises 15 residues. Germline V gene data show CDR1 as LNHDA and CDR2 as SQIVND (reference sequence). The CDR3 loop reads CASTQWGQGDQPQHF. CDR3 nucleotide sequence: TGTGCCAGTACCCAATGGGGACAGGGAGATCAGCCCCAGCATTTT.

Of note for this clone: Different DNA sequences within this sample yield the same CDR3. This rearrangement joins TRBV9 to TRBJ2-3; D is undetermined. Germline V gene data show CDR1 as SGDLS and CDR2 as YYNGEE. The length of the CDR3 is 15 residues. V was cut by 1 base and J by 0 bases, with 9 bases left in between. Written as DNA, the CDR3 is TGTGCCAGCAGCGTATCCCAGGATAGCACAGATACGCAGTATTTT. This sequence encodes CASSVSQDSTDTQYF.

The chain recombines TRBV11-2 with TRBJ2-7; 7 bases align to TRBD1. The CDR3 is 15 amino acids. V lost 7 bases and J lost 3; bases outside the gene matches: 12. CDR1 and CDR2 (germline): SGHAT, FQNNGV. In DNA form, the CDR3 reads TGTGCCAGCACCCCAGCCAGGGGGAAAAACTACGAGCAGTACTTC. This encodes CASTPARGKNYEQYF.

The chain couples TRBV10-3 to TRBJ2-1; 7 nucleotides line up with TRBD1. V shed 4 bases, J shed 3 bases, and the junction held 6 bases outside the gene matches. Germline-derived CDR1 and CDR2 are ENHRY and SYGVKD. The CDR3 sequence is 15 residues long. In DNA, the CDR3 is TGTGCCATCAGTGCGCCCGACAGGGTCTACAATGAGCAGTTCTTC. This sequence encodes CAISAPDRVYNEQFF.

The chain recombines TRBV15 with TRBJ2-3, with a tentative D call TRBD1 (6 bases). The CDR3 length is 18 residues. V lost 4 bases and J 0 bases, leaving 20 bases between the germline ends. Germline CDR1 LNHNV, CDR2 YYDKDF (reference sequence). The CDR3 coding sequence is TGTGCCACCAGCATGGGACAAGGGCGTACGGCTAGCACAGATACGCAGTATTTT. This translates into CATSMGQGRTASTDTQYF.

The V call is TRBV3-1 (or the pseudogene TRBV3-2), the J call TRBJ2-7; 8 nucleotides align to TRBD1. Trimming removed 0 bases from V and 1 base from J; junction bases left unmatched: 8. This CDR3 contains 17 residues. CDR1 is LGHDT and CDR2 is YNNKEL in the germline V gene (reference sequence). The CDR3 DNA reads as TGTGCCAGCAGCCAAGACCCGAGACAGGGGATTTCCTACGAGCAGTACTTC. Protein: CASSQDPRQGISYEQYF.

The rearrangement uses TRBV30 and TRBJ2-3; tentative D call: TRBD2 (5 bases). CDR1 and CDR2 from the germline V gene are GTSNPN and SVGIG (reference sequence). V lost 6 bases and J 0 bases, leaving 16 bases between the germline ends. The CDR3 is 15 residues long. CDR3 coding DNA: TGTGCCTGCTCCGCCGTGCGGGCTAGCACAGATACGCAGTATTTT. This codes for CACSAVRASTDTQYF.

The chain combines TRBV25-1 with TRBJ1-4; the D is unclear. The germline V gene has CDR1 MGHDK and CDR2 SYGVNS. The CDR3 has 15 amino acids. Trimming pared 3 bases from V and 5 bases from J, leaving 13 bases between. DNA for the CDR3: TGTGCCAGCAGTGATGACCGCACGGGGAATGAAAAACTGTTTTTT. As protein: CASSDDRTGNEKLFF. Together with reference TRBV25-1 and TRBJ1-4, the CDR3 gives the full variable domain: EADIYQTPRYLVIGTGKKITLECSQTMGHDKMYWYQQDPGMELHLIHYSYGVNSTEKGDLSSESTVSRIRTEHFPLTLESARPSHTSQYLCASSDDRTGNEKLFFGSGTQLSVL.